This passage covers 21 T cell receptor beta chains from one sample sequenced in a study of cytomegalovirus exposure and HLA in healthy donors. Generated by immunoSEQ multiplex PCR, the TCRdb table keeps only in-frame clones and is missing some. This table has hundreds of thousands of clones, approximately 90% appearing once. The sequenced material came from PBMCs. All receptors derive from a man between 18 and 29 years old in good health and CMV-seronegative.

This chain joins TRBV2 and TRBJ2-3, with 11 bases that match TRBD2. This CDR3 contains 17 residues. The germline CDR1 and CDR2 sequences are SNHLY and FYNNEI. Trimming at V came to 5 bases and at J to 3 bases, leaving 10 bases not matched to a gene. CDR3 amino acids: CASSFSGRAVRTDTQYF. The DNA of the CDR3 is TGTGCCAGCAGTTTTAGCGGGAGGGCGGTGAGGACAGATACGCAGTATTTT.

In nucleotides, the CDR3 is TGTGCCAGCAGCTTAACGGCGAGGGAGGATGAGCAGTTCTTC. This encodes CASSLTAREDEQFF. This rearrangement joins TRBV7-3 to TRBJ2-1, with D possibly being TRBD2 (6 bases). V was clipped by 0 bases and J by 8 bases, with 11 bases between them. The CDR3 consists of 14 residues. Germline V gives CDR1 SGHTA, CDR2 FQGTGA.

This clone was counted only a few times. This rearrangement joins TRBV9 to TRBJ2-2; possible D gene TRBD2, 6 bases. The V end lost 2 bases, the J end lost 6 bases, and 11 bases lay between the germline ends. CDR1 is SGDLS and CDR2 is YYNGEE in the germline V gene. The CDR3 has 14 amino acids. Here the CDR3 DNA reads TGTGCCAGCAGCGTTTTACTAGCCGCCGGGGAGCTGTTTTTT. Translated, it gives CASSVLLAAGELFF.

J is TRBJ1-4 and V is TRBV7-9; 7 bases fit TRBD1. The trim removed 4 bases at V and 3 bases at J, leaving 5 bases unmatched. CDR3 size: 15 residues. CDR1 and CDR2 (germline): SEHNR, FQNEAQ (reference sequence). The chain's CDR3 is CASSSGQGANEKLFF. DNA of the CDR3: TGTGCCAGCAGCTCCGGGCAGGGGGCTAATGAAAAACTGTTTTTT.

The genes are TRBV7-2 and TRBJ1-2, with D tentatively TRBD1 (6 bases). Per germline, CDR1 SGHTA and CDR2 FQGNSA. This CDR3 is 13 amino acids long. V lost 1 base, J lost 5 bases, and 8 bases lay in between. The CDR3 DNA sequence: TGTGCCAGCAGCTTAGTGACAGGATATGGCTACACCTTC. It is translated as CASSLVTGYGYTF.

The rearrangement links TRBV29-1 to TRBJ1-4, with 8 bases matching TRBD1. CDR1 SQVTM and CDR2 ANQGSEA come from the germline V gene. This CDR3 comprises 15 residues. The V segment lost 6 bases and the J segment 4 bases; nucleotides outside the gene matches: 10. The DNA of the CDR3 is TGCAGCGTAAGGACAGGGAGCGATGTTAATGAAAAACTGTTTTTT. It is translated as CSVRTGSDVNEKLFF.

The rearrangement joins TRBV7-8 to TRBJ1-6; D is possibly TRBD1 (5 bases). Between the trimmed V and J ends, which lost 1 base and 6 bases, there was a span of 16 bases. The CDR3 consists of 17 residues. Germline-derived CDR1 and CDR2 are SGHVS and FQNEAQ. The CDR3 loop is CASSLGAGSRGNSPLHF. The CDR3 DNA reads TGTGCCAGCAGCTTAGGAGCAGGGTCAAGGGGTAATTCACCCCTCCACTTT. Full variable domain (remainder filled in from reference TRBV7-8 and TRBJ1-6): GAGVSQSPRYKVAKRGQDVALRCDPISGHVSLFWYQQALGQGPEFLTYFQNEAQLDKSGLPSDRFFAERPEGSVSTLKIQRTQQEDSAVYLCASSLGAGSRGNSPLHFGNGTRLTVT.

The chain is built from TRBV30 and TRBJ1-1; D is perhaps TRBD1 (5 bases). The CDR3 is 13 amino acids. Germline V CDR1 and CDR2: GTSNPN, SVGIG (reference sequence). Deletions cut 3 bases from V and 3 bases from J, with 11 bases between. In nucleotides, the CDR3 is TGTGCCTGGAGGTGGACAAGGGACACTGAAGCTTTCTTT. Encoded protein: CAWRWTRDTEAFF.

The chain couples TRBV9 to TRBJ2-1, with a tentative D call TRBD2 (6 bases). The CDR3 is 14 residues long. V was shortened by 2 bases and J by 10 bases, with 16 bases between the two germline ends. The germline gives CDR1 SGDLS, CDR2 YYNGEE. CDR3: CASSVAGSPVEQFF. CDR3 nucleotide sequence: TGTGCCAGCAGCGTGGCCGGGAGCCCTGTCGAGCAGTTCTTC.

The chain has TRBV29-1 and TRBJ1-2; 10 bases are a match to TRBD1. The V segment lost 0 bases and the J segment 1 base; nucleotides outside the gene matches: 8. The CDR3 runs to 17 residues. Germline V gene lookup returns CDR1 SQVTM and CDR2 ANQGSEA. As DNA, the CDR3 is TGCAGCGTTGAAGATTTCGTGACAGGGGGCGATAACTATGGCTACACCTTC. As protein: CSVEDFVTGGDNYGYTF.

The CDR3 DNA reads TGCGCCAGCAGCCGGTACCACAGGGATACGAACACCGGGGAGCTGTTTTTT. Translated: CASSRYHRDTNTGELFF. V gene TRBV4-1 combines with J gene TRBJ2-2; D may be TRBD1 (6 bases). Trimming removed 4 bases at V and 0 bases at J, with 15 bases between. The germline CDR1 and CDR2 sequences are MGHRA and YSYEKL. This CDR3 has 17 residues.

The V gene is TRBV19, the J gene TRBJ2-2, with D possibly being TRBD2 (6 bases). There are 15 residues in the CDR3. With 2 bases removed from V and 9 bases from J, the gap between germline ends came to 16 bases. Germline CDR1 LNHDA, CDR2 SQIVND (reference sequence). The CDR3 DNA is TGTGCCAGTAGTATATATGTAGCGGACCACCGGGAGCTGTTTTTT. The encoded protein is CASSIYVADHRELFF.

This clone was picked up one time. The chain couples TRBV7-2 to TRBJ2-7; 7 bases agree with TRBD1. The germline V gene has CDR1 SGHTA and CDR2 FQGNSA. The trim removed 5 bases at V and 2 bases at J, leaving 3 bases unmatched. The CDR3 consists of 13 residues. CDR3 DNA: TGTGCCAGCAGCCGGGACAGTACCTACGAGCAGTACTTC. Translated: CASSRDSTYEQYF.

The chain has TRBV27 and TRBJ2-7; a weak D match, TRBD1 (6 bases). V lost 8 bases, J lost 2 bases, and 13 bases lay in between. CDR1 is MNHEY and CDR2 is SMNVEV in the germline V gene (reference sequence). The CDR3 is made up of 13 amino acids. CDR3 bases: TGTGCCAGCGGTGAAGGGGGAACCTACGAGCAGTACTTC. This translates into CASGEGGTYEQYF.

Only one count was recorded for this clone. CDR3 bases: TGTGCCAGCAGTTTAGGACAGGGGTATAATTCACCCCTCCACTTT. The encoded protein is CASSLGQGYNSPLHF. The chain recombines TRBV28 with TRBJ1-6; 9 bases map to TRBD1. Germline V gene sequence: CDR1 MDHEN, CDR2 SYDVKM. Trimming took 2 bases from V and 4 from J; bases not matched to a gene: 0. The CDR3 consists of 15 residues. Variable domain in full (rest from reference TRBV28 and TRBJ1-6): DVKVTQSSRYLVKRTGEKVFLECVQDMDHENMFWYRQDPGLGLRLIYFSYDVKMKEKGDIPEGYSVSREKKERFSLILESASTNQTSMYLCASSLGQGYNSPLHFGNGTRLTVT.

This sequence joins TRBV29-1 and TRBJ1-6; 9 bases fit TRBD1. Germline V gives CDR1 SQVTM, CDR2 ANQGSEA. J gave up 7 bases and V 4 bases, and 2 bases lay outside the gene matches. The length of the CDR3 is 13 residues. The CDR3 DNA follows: TGCAGCGTTGTACAGGGGGCAAATTCACCCCTCCACTTT. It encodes CSVVQGANSPLHF.

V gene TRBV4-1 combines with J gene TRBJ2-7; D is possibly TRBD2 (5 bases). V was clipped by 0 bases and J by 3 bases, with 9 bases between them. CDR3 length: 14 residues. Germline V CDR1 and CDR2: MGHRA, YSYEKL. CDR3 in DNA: TGCGCCAGCAGCCAAGAGGGTCGGGGCTACGAGCAGTACTTC. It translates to CASSQEGRGYEQYF.

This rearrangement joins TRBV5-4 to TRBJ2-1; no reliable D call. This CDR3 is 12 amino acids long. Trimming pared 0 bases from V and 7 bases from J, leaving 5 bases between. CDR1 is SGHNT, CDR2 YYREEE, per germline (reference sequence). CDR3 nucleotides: TGTGCCAGCAGCTTGGTTCTGAATGAGCAGTTCTTC. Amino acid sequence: CASSLVLNEQFF.

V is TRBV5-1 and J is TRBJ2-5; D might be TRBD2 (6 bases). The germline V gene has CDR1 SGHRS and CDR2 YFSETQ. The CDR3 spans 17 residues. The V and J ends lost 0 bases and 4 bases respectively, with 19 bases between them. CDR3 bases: TGCGCCAGCAGCTTGGGATCGGATTGGGGAGCGGGAGAGACCCAGTACTTC. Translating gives CASSLGSDWGAGETQYF. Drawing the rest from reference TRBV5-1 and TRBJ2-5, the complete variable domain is KAGVTQTPRYLIKTRGQQVTLSCSPISGHRSVSWYQQTPGQGLQFLFEYFSETQRNKGNFPGRFSGRQFSNSRSEMNVSTLELGDSALYLCASSLGSDWGAGETQYFGPGTRLLVL.

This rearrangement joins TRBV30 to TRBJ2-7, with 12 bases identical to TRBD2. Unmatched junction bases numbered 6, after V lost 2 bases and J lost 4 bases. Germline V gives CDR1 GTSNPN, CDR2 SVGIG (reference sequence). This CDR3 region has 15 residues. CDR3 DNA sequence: TGTGCCTGGAGTACAGGACTAGCGGGAATATACGAGCAGTACTTC. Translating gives CAWSTGLAGIYEQYF. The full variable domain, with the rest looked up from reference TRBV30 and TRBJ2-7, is SQTIHQWPATLVQPVGSPLSLECTVEGTSNPNLYWYRQAAGRGLQLLFYSVGIGQISSEVPQNLSASRPQDRQFILSSKKLLLSDSGFYLCAWSTGLAGIYEQYFGPGTRLTVT.

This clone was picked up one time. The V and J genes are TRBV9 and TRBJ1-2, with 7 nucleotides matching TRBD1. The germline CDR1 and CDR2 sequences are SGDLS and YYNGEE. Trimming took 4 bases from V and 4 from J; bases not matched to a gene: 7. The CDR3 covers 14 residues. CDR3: CASSTAGTAYGYTF. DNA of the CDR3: TGTGCCAGCAGCACTGCCGGGACAGCCTATGGCTACACCTTC.